This T cell receptor beta chain was sequenced during a study of T cells in Graves' hyperthyroidism and ophthalmopathy. Researchers amplified the TCR beta CDR3 regions from RNA transcripts. TCR CDR3 underwent first-round RT-PCR with the HTBI primer set. One entry per CDR3 protein results from TCRdb running MiXCR on the multiplex PCR reads. In the table there are roughly 360,000 distinct CDR3 sequences, roughly 13% of which are singletons. Source material: blood. The clonotype was recovered from a man younger than 45 with Graves' hyperthyroidism that later progressed to Graves' ophthalmopathy.

Written as DNA, the CDR3 is TGTGCCAGCAGTATGGCCCGCGAGCAGTACTTC. Translating it yields CASSMAREQYF. The J gene is TRBJ2-7, the V gene TRBV28; D remains unclear. The CDR3 loop spans 11 amino acids. The germline V and J ends were trimmed by 5 bases and 6 bases, with 8 bases remaining between them. In germline, CDR1 is MDHEN, CDR2 SYDVKM.